Here is one TCR beta chain with its context. Its antigen is not identified. By negative magnetic separation, total CD8+ T cells were enriched. Germline V gene sequence: CDR1 MNHEY, CDR2 SVGEGT. CDR3 length: 15 residues. This sample stems from a study of human CD8 memory T cell subsets. Broader study findings: Exclusively the beta chains of the T cell receptor underwent sequencing in this study.

TCR beta was sequenced from UMI-tagged 5' RACE libraries. Authors' data handling: In each TCR beta library, there were between roughly 3,000 and 20,000 functional CDR3 beta clonotypes. From the 5' RACE reads, TCRdb lists one entry per CDR3 protein and no DNA. The V and J calls shown here were made by TCRdb, not taken from the authors' results. The sample has 15,000 or so distinct CDR3 sequences. Sequencing was done on a sample of CD8+ stem-like memory T cells (TSCM and TCM) sorted from PBMCs. As for subset: stem-like memory CD8 T cells (TSTEM), CCR7+ PD-1- TIGIT-. The gene calls are TRBV6-2 or TRBV6-3 and TRBJ1-5. The receptor was derived from a human donor in good health. CDR3 region: CASSYPSHSNQPQHF.